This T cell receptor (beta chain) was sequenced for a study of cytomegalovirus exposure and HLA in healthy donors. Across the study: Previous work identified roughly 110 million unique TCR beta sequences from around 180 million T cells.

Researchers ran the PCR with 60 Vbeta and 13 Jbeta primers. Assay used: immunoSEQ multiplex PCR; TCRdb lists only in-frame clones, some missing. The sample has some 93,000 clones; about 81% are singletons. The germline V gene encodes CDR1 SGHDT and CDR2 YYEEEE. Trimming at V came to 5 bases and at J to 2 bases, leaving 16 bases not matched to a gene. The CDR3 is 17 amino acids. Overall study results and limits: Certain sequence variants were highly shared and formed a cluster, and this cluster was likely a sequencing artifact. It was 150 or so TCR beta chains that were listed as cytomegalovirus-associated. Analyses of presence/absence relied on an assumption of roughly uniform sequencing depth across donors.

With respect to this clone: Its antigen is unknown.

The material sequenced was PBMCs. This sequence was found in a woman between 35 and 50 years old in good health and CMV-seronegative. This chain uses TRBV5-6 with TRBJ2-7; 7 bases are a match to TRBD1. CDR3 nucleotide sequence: TGTGCCAGCAGTCTCCTTTTGGACAGGCCCCAGACCTACGAGCAGTACTTC. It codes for CASSLLLDRPQTYEQYF. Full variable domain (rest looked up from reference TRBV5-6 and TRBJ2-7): DAGVTQSPTHLIKTRGQQVTLRCSPKSGHDTVSWYQQALGQGPQFIFQYYEEEERQRGNFPDRFSGHQFPNYSSELNVNALLLGDSALYLCASSLLLDRPQTYEQYFGPGTRLTVT.